These 14 T cell receptor beta chains came from one sample sequenced in a study of blood T cell repertoires in COVID-19. Here immunoSEQ multiplex PCR was the method, and the copy in TCRdb shows in-frame clones only, minus some. The sample has approximately 300,000 clones; 85% to 95% are singletons. The specimen was PBMCs or T cells enriched from blood (not recorded which). These receptors were obtained from a woman aged 25 to 39 who had been exposed to COVID-19.

The chain is built from TRBV21-1 and TRBJ1-5. TRBV21-1 is noted as a pseudogene. The CDR3 extends over 18 amino acids. The CDR3 protein is CASSNSTKSPYSNQPQHF. The CDR3 DNA sequence: TGTGCCAGCAGCAATTCCACGAAGAGTCCGTATAGCAATCAGCCCCAGCATTTT.

The gene calls are TRBV29-1 and TRBJ2-5, with 7 positions matching TRBD1. This CDR3 spans 17 amino acids. Trimming cost V 1 base and J 4 bases; bases outside gene matches: 15. Germline V gene lookup returns CDR1 SQVTM and CDR2 ANQGSEA. CDR3: CSVEGIQGRRGLETQYF. The CDR3, as DNA: TGCAGCGTTGAAGGGATACAGGGGAGACGCGGGTTAGAGACCCAGTACTTC.

The chain carries TRBV27 and TRBJ2-2, with D perhaps TRBD1 (6 bases). The ends were cut back, 5 bases at V and 5 bases at J, with 21 bases in the middle. Germline CDR1 reads MNHEY; CDR2 reads SMNVEV (reference sequence). There are 17 residues in the CDR3. The CDR3 protein is CASSVSTGILSTGELFF. The CDR3 DNA follows: TGTGCCAGCAGTGTTTCTACAGGGATCCTGAGTACCGGGGAGCTGTTTTTT.

This clone was counted between two and nine times. The chain links TRBV9 to TRBJ2-5; 11 bases are a match to TRBD2. Germline V gives CDR1 SGDLS, CDR2 YYNGEE. The CDR3 totals 15 residues. The J segment lost 4 bases and the V segment lost 0 bases, leaving 2 bases of the junction unmatched. CDR3 bases: TGTGCCAGCAGCGTAGCTCTAGCGGGGGGAGAGACCCAGTACTTC. Translation gives CASSVALAGGETQYF.

The genes are TRBV30 and TRBJ1-4; the match to TRBD1 covers 9 bases. With 1 base clipped from V and 11 bases from J, the junction kept 5 bases outside the gene matches. From germline, CDR1 is GTSNPN and CDR2 SVGIG (reference sequence). The CDR3 sequence is 13 residues long. CDR3: CAWSGGTGHKLFF. The CDR3 DNA is TGTGCCTGGAGTGGAGGGACAGGGCACAAACTGTTTTTT. The entire variable domain, with the rest obtained from reference TRBV30 and TRBJ1-4, is as follows: SQTIHQWPATLVQPVGSPLSLECTVEGTSNPNLYWYRQAAGRGLQLLFYSVGIGQISSEVPQNLSASRPQDRQFILSSKKLLLSDSGFYLCAWSGGTGHKLFFGSGTQLSVL.

The genes are TRBV19 and TRBJ2-7; 7 bases match TRBD1. V shed 4 bases, J shed 0 bases, and the junction held 3 bases outside the gene matches. The length of the CDR3 is 14 residues. Germline V gene data show CDR1 as LNHDA and CDR2 as SQIVND (reference sequence). The CDR3 loop reads CASSRGQVSYEQYF. For the CDR3, the DNA is TGTGCCAGTAGTAGAGGACAGGTCTCCTACGAGCAGTACTTC.

This chain connects TRBV19 to TRBJ1-1; 11 positions match TRBD1. Germline V CDR1 and CDR2: LNHDA, SQIVND (reference sequence). After removal of 1 base from V and 4 bases from J, the junction contained 2 bases not matched to a gene. This CDR3 contains 15 residues. This CDR3 reads CASSIAGTGGTEAFF. CDR3 DNA sequence: TGTGCCAGTAGTATAGCTGGGACAGGGGGCACTGAAGCTTTCTTT.

The chain links TRBV5-1 to TRBJ2-6; D is undetermined. Germline assignment: CDR1 SGHRS and CDR2 YFSETQ. This CDR3 region has 13 residues. The V gene lost 4 bases and the J gene lost 2 bases, with 4 bases spanning the gap. Written as DNA, the CDR3 is TGCGCCAGCAGCCTCCCTGGGGCCAACGTCCTGACTTTC. Its protein is CASSLPGANVLTF.

The rearrangement uses TRBV2 and TRBJ2-4; 8 positions match TRBD1. Germline values: CDR1 SNHLY, CDR2 FYNNEI. CDR3 length: 16 residues. After removal of 4 bases from V and 0 bases from J, the junction contained 5 bases not matched to a gene. CDR3: CASSVGTGLAKNIQYF. In DNA, the CDR3 is TGTGCCAGCAGTGTGGGGACAGGTTTAGCCAAAAACATTCAGTACTTC.

The J gene is TRBJ1-1, the V gene TRBV7-2; D unresolved. The CDR3 length is 16 residues. The V gene's germline CDR1 is SGHTA and CDR2 FQGNSA. Trimming took 5 bases from V and 5 from J, leaving 21 bases between them. The CDR3: CASSLPGLLFGTEAFF. As DNA, the CDR3 is TGTGCCAGCAGCCTACCAGGACTGTTATTTGGGACTGAAGCTTTCTTT.

V is TRBV19 and J is TRBJ1-6; TRBD1 is a possible D gene (6 bases). The CDR3 has 15 amino acids. V lost 3 bases, J lost 8 bases, and 14 bases lay in between. Germline V gene data show CDR1 as LNHDA and CDR2 as SQIVND (reference sequence). This CDR3 reads CASSMGATMDSPLHF. CDR3 nucleotides: TGTGCCAGTAGTATGGGGGCGACGATGGATTCACCCCTCCACTTT.

The chain employs TRBV2 and TRBJ2-1; D might be TRBD1 (5 bases). Trimming stripped 4 bases from V and 1 base from J, with 11 bases between. The CDR3 runs 15 residues. The germline V gene encodes CDR1 SNHLY and CDR2 FYNNEI. The CDR3 region is CASSAEGASYNEQFF. The CDR3 nucleotides are TGTGCCAGCAGTGCCGAAGGGGCATCCTACAATGAGCAGTTCTTC.

This clone was counted a single time. The gene calls are TRBV6-5 and TRBJ2-7; TRBD2 matches at 9 bases. With V trimmed by 5 bases and J by 5 bases, 7 bases remained unmatched. Germline V gene sequence: CDR1 MNHEY, CDR2 SVGAGI. The CDR3 runs 14 residues. DNA for the CDR3: TGTGCCAGCAGTAAGACCGGGACTAGCCACGAGCAGTACTTC. Translated: CASSKTGTSHEQYF.

The chain joins TRBV10-3 to TRBJ1-5, with D perhaps matching TRBD1 (5 bases). Trimming took off 6 bases at V and 4 bases at J, with 10 bases between the two ends. Germline V lookup: CDR1 ENHRY, CDR2 SYGVKD. This CDR3 comprises 13 residues. CDR3 in DNA: TGTGCCATCAGCTCGACAGATAATCAGCCCCAGCATTTT. This gives the protein CAISSTDNQPQHF.